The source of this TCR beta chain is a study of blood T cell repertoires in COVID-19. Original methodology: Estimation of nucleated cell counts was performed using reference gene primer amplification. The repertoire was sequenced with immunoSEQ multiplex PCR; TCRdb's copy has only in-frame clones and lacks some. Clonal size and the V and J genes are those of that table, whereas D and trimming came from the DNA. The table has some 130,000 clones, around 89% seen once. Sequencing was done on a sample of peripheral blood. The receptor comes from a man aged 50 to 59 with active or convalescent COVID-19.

CDR3 nucleotides: TGTGCCAGCAGCCAAGTGGGGGGGAATTCACCCCTCCACTTT. Its translation: CASSQVGGNSPLHF. The gene calls are TRBV4-2 and TRBJ1-6, with D possibly being TRBD1 (5 bases). Germline CDR1 is LGHNA and CDR2 is YNFKEQ. Trimming cost V 1 base and J 7 bases, with 8 bases left between them. The CDR3 is 14 residues long.